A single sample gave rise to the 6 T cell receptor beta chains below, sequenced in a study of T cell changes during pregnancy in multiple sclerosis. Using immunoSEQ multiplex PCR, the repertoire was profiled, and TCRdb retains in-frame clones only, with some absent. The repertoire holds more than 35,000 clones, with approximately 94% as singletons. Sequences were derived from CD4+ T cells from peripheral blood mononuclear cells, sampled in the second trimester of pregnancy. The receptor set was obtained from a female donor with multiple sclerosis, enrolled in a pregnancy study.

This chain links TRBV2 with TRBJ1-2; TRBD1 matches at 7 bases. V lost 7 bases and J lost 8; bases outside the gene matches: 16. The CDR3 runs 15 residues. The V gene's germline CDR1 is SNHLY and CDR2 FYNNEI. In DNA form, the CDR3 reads TGTGCCAGCACCGTGGGGCAGGGGGGTCCCTGGGGCTACACCTTC. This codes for CASTVGQGGPWGYTF. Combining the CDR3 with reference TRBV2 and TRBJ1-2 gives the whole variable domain EPEVTQTPSHQVTQMGQEVILRCVPISNHLYFYWYRQILGQKVEFLVSFYNNEISEKSEIFDDQFSVERPDGSNFTLKIRSTKLEDSAMYFCASTVGQGGPWGYTFGSGTRLTVV.

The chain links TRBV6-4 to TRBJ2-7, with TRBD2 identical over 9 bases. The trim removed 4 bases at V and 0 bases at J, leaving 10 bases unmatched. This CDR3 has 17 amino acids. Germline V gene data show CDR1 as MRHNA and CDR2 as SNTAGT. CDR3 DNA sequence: TGTGCCAGCAGTGGACCTGCTAGCGGGATGAGCTCCTACGAGCAGTACTTC. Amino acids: CASSGPASGMSSYEQYF.

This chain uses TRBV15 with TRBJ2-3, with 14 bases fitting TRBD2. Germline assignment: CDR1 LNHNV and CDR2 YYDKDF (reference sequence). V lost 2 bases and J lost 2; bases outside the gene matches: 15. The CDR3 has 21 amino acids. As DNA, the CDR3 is TGTGCCACCAGCAGAACCACGGGACTAGCGGGAGTTTCCGTAAACACAGATACGCAGTATTTT. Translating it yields CATSRTTGLAGVSVNTDTQYF.

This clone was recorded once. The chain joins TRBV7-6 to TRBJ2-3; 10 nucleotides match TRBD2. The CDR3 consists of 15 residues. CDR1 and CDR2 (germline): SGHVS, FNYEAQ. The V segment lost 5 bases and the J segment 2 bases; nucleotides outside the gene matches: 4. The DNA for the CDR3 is TGTGCCAGCAGCCCCCTAGCGGGGGACACAGATACGCAGTATTTT. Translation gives CASSPLAGDTDTQYF.

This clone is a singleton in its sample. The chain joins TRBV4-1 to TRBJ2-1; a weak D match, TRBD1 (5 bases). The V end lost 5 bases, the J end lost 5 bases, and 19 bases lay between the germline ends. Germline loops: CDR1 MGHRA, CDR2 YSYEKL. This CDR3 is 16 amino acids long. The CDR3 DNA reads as TGCGCCAGCAGCGGGTTTTTGACAGTCCCGAACAATGAGCAGTTCTTC. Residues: CASSGFLTVPNNEQFF.

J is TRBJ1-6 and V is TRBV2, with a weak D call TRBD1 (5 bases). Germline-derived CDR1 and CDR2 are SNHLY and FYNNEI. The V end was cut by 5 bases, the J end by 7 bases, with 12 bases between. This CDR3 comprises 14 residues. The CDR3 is CASSSIGVNSPLHF. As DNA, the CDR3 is TGTGCCAGCAGTTCGATAGGGGTGAATTCACCCCTCCACTTT. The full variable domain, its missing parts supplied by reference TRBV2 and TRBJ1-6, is EPEVTQTPSHQVTQMGQEVILRCVPISNHLYFYWYRQILGQKVEFLVSFYNNEISEKSEIFDDQFSVERPDGSNFTLKIRSTKLEDSAMYFCASSSIGVNSPLHFGNGTRLTVT.